This TCR beta chain was observed in a study of spatial heterogeneity in lung cancer (dated by TCRdb to about 2019). Regarding the research as a whole: Beta-chain transcripts were consistently detected in greater numbers than alpha-chain transcripts, which likely reflects a higher abundance of beta-chain transcripts. At surgery, both alpha and beta chains were TCR-sequenced in 200 to 250 tumor regions, fewer than 80 matched nontumor lung samples and 56 PBMC samples. In the raw uncorrected reads, each unique combination of TCR and UMI appeared on average more than ten times. In non-small cell lung cancer, the study quantitatively compared TCR alpha and beta repertoires across several tumor regions, matched nontumor lung, and blood. The study linked features of the TCR repertoire to counts of nonsynonymous mutations, which were determined by whole-exome sequencing of tumor tissue. Results and caveats for the whole study, not just this receptor: Ubiquitous expanded tumor TCRs were found in blood more often at tumor resection than at routine follow-up. Confirming at a functional level the hypothesis that regional TCRs recognize regional mutations was considered to require additional single-cell paired TCR alpha and beta sequencing.

Germline trimming: 4 bases from V, 2 bases from J; junction bases outside gene matches: 13. The CDR3 numbers 18 residues from cysteine through phenylalanine. Of all the DNA, just the CDR3 is kept, 54 bases in frame from base 1. In the germline V gene, CDR1 corresponds to LGHNA and CDR2 to YNFKEQ. What this sample's time point label stands for: sample taken at primary tumor resection. Without any cell sorting, TCR sequencing was performed on whole RNA extracted either from tumor and nontumor lung tissue or from cryopreserved PBMC samples. Donors were about 70 patients with early-stage, untreated non-small cell lung cancer from the lung TRACERx cohort. Only patients for whom sufficient RNA was available from at least two tumor regions were selected for TCR sequencing. This clonotype appeared a few times. What antigen it recognizes has not been identified. The input lacks base qualities; no much larger clone sits a single base away.

The protocol used for the library was 5' RACE. The instrument given in TCRdb is NextSeq 500. In the TCR library protocol, a unique molecular identifier was attached to each TCR cDNA molecule so that PCR and sequencing errors could be corrected. As for how the authors treated the data: TCR identification, UMI-based error correction and CDR3 extraction were all carried out with Decombinator tools. Expanded TCRs were defined as those above a frequency of 2 per 1,000, corresponding to the top 1% of the tumor frequency distribution. Each repertoire was subsampled 100 times to 5,000 TCRs, after which Renyi diversity was computed with the R vegan package. CDR3 similarity networks were constructed using string-kernel similarity of amino acid triplets, with links drawn between CDR3s whose pairwise similarity was above 0.82. The public reads were run again by TCRdb, first through fastp at Q25 and then through MiXCR, and only productive beta chains were kept. All rows with the same CDR3 protein become a single entry with the most common DNA and genes. Clone size and V and J calls follow TCRdb, not the original study. For this sample the table gives around 89,000 distinct CDR3 sequences, of which approximately 12% were detected only once. The biggest ten clones account for 35% to 45% of the sample.

Here the chain combines TRBV4-2 and TRBJ2-3; 9 middle bases align to TRBD2. This sequence was found in a male donor with early-stage non-small cell lung cancer. The sample consisted of PBMCs, taken at surgery. The sequence in DNA is TGTGCCAGCAGCCCTCGTCGGGCTAGCGGGGATCTCACAGATACGCAGTATTTT. Its protein product is CASSPRRASGDLTDTQYF.